This T cell receptor (beta chain) was found in a study of blood T cell repertoires in COVID-19. Background on the study: Samples came from the United States, Italy and Spain, spanning acute and convalescent COVID-19. Sources were T cells, B-cell-depleted T cells, or PBMCs; the material itself was cDNA or gDNA.

As handled by the study authors: Reference gene primer amplification yielded estimated nucleated cell counts. The repertoire was sequenced with immunoSEQ multiplex PCR; TCRdb's copy has only in-frame clones and lacks some. For V, J and clone size, that table is used; D and trimming come from the DNA. The sample includes 200,000 to 250,000 clones, roughly 90% of them seen just once. This receptor was identified in a woman aged 50 to 65 with acute or convalescent COVID-19. Specimen: peripheral blood.

The CDR3 bases are TGTGCCAGCAGCCTCGGCGGGTGGGGGCTGGGCACTGAAGCTTTCTTT. It encodes CASSLGGWGLGTEAFF. This chain links TRBV3-1 (or the pseudogene TRBV3-2) with TRBJ1-1; TRBD1 is a possible D gene (6 bases). Germline V lookup: CDR1 LGHDT, CDR2 YNNKEL (reference sequence). V shed 4 bases and J shed 4 bases, with 19 bases lying between them. The CDR3 contains 16 residues.